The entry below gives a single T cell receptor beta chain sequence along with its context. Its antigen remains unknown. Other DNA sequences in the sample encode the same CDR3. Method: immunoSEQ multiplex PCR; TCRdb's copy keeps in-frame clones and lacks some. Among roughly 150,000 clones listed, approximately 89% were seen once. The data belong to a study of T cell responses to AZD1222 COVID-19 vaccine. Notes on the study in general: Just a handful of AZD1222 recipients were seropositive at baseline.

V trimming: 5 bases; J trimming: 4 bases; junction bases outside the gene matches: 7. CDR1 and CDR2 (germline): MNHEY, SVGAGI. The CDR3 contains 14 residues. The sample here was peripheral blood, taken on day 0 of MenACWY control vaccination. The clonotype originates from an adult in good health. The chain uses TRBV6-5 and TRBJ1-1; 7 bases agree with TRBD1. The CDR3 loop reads CASSRTGSGTEAFF. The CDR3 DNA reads TGTGCCAGCAGTCGGACAGGTAGCGGCACTGAAGCTTTCTTT.